This entry lists 4 T cell receptor beta chains sequenced from one sample in a study of response to subunit inactivated influenza vaccine. TCRdb used MiXCR to reprocess the RT-PCR reads, holding one entry per CDR3 protein. This repertoire shows 600,000 to 850,000 distinct CDR3 sequences, about 15% found once; its top ten account for roughly 7.6%. Sample: PBMCs from blood, taken about 14 days before vaccination. These receptors all come from a man aged 50-60 years who received an inactivated influenza vaccine.

Remarks on this clonotype: A much larger clone differs by one base, so this may be a read error. This chain joins TRBV29-1 and TRBJ2-3, with 12 bases lining up with TRBD1. The junction had 7 bases not matched to a gene; V was cut back by 6 bases and J by 0 bases. The CDR3 sequence is 16 residues long. Germline-derived CDR1 and CDR2 are SQVTM and ANQGSEA. CDR3 protein: CSVRGGQGASTDTQYF. The CDR3 DNA sequence: TGCAGCGTAAGAGGGGGACAGGGGGCAAGCACAGATACGCAGTATTTT.

This clonotype was observed a few times. The chain recombines TRBV29-1 with TRBJ2-7, with TRBD2 matching over 9 bases. With V trimmed by 2 bases and J by 2 bases, 1 base remained unmatched. Looked up from germline, CDR1 is SQVTM and CDR2 is ANQGSEA. This CDR3 comprises 13 residues. As DNA, the CDR3 is TGCAGCGTTGAAAGCGGGAGGCCCTACGAGCAGTACTTC. Protein sequence: CSVESGRPYEQYF.

This clonotype was detected ten times or more. The chain uses TRBV20-1 and TRBJ2-5; unclear D gene. The CDR3 length is 14 residues. With 4 bases removed from V and 1 base from J, the gap between germline ends came to 13 bases. CDR1 and CDR2 from the germline V gene are DFQATT and SNEGSKA (reference sequence). The chain's CDR3 is CSAKGYGLQETQYF. CDR3 DNA sequence: TGCAGTGCTAAGGGATACGGTCTCCAAGAGACCCAGTACTTC.

This chain connects TRBV4-3 to TRBJ2-7; perhaps D is TRBD1 or TRBD2 (5 bases each). Trimming shortened V by 5 bases and J by 5 bases, and 16 bases separated the two germline ends. The CDR3 runs 14 residues. Looked up from germline, CDR1 is LGHNA and CDR2 is YSLEER. CDR3 sequence (DNA): TGCGCCAGCAGCGGGACCCAGGGTCAGGACGAGCAGTACTTC. This codes for CASSGTQGQDEQYF.